This T cell receptor beta chain was captured by sequencing in a study of T cells in Graves' hyperthyroidism and ophthalmopathy. Notes on the study in general: Through a model of 13 V-J features, ophthalmopathy was separated from stable hyperthyroidism. Blood also contained most expanded thyroid clonotypes above 0.001.

Patients showing uncontrolled infection, other autoimmune disease, pregnancy or lactation were ineligible. Used for diagnoses were clinical symptoms, serum thyroxine and TRAb, thyroid ultrasound and orbital computed tomography. TCR beta CDR3 regions were amplified from RNA. First-round RT-PCR of the TCR CDR3 relied on the HTBI primer set. One entry per CDR3 protein results from TCRdb running MiXCR on the multiplex PCR reads. The sample has about 700,000 distinct CDR3 sequences, about 45% seen once; the top ten hold under 8.5%. V lost 4 bases and J 1 base, leaving 7 bases between the germline ends. Germline V gene data show CDR1 as LNHNV and CDR2 as YYDKDF (reference sequence). This CDR3 contains 14 residues. To note about this clonotype: Antigen specificity is unknown.

This TCR derives from an adult man with Graves' disease, either hyperthyroidism or ophthalmopathy (not recorded which). V gene TRBV15 combines with J gene TRBJ2-2; D might be TRBD1 (6 bases). The sample was peripheral blood or thyroid tissue (not recorded which). As DNA, the CDR3 is TGTGCCACCAGCATACAGGGGAACACCGGGGAGCTGTTTTTT. Protein sequence: CATSIQGNTGELFF.